This T cell receptor (beta chain) was recovered during a study of blood T cell repertoires in COVID-19. Study-wide context: Spain, Italy and the United States supplied samples that represented acute and convalescent COVID-19. Nucleic acid was either cDNA or gDNA, and it came from T cells, B-cell-depleted T cells, or PBMCs.

In the authors' methods: Reference gene primer amplification yielded estimated nucleated cell counts. Assay used: immunoSEQ multiplex PCR; TCRdb lists only in-frame clones, some missing. Clonal size and the V and J genes are those of that table, whereas D and trimming came from the DNA. The data show over 150,000 clones, around nine tenths seen once. This CDR3 spans 11 amino acids. Germline CDR1 MNHEY, CDR2 SVGAGI. V lost 10 bases to trimming and J lost 5 bases, with 9 bases between them. The rearrangement uses TRBV6-5 and TRBJ2-1; D not certain. This TCR came from a woman aged 18-30 years who had recovered from COVID-19. Source material: peripheral blood. The CDR3 is CAIRRDNEQFF. For the CDR3, the DNA is TGTGCCATCCGACGGGACAATGAGCAGTTCTTC.